The rows below give T cell receptor beta chains drawn from one sample of a study of cytomegalovirus exposure and HLA in healthy donors. This table comes from immunoSEQ multiplex PCR, and its TCRdb copy is limited to in-frame clones, with some not included. The repertoire has tens of thousands of clones, over 70% of them found once; the top ten carry 3%. The material sequenced was PBMCs. The receptors here all came from a middle-aged man in good health and CMV-seropositive. Both conserved end residues are trimmed from each CDR3. Fields, in order: J gene, V gene, CDR3 protein.

J gene: TRBJ2-7; V gene: TRBV5-1; CDR3 protein: ASSETGVVYEQY
J gene: TRBJ2-1; V gene: TRBV19; CDR3 protein: ASSIGAFEQF
J gene: TRBJ1-2; V gene: TRBV18; CDR3 protein: ASSPDKTYGYT
J gene: -; V gene: TRBV19; CDR3 protein: ASHSGTSGYEQY
J gene: TRBJ2-6; V gene: TRBV4-3; CDR3 protein: ASSQASGLAGDSGANGLT
J gene: TRBJ2-1; V gene: TRBV11-3; CDR3 protein: ASSFGLNHEQF
J gene: TRBJ2-3; V gene: TRBV11-3; CDR3 protein: ASSLGGSTDTQY
J gene: TRBJ2-1; V gene: TRBV6-1; CDR3 protein: ASSEMVAGDEQF
J gene: TRBJ2-7; V gene: TRBV5-4; CDR3 protein: ASSSRLLAGQPYEQY
J gene: TRBJ2-3; V gene: TRBV19; CDR3 protein: ASNQRETDTQY
J gene: TRBJ2-1; V gene: TRBV2; CDR3 protein: ASTHLGLGGYNEQF
J gene: TRBJ1-1; V gene: TRBV5-1; CDR3 protein: ASSLGGGYSTEAF
J gene: TRBJ2-4; V gene: TRBV18; CDR3 protein: ASSPFFPGNIQY
J gene: TRBJ2-1; V gene: TRBV7-3; CDR3 protein: ASALGDWDNEQF
J gene: TRBJ2-2; V gene: TRBV18; CDR3 protein: ASSPIGPGLAERTNTGELF
J gene: TRBJ1-4; V gene: TRBV9; CDR3 protein: ASSEDRGGEKLF
J gene: TRBJ2-5; V gene: TRBV6-5; CDR3 protein: ASSTGLAELETQY
J gene: TRBJ1-2; V gene: TRBV29-1; CDR3 protein: SVTGTPLNYGYT
J gene: TRBJ2-2; V gene: TRBV25-1; CDR3 protein: ASSGTSGRAGELF
J gene: TRBJ2-5; V gene: TRBV7-9; CDR3 protein: ASSFGHGQVQETQY
J gene: TRBJ2-1; V gene: TRBV14; CDR3 protein: ASSQVGLFSSGSNEQF
J gene: TRBJ2-7; V gene: TRBV6-5; CDR3 protein: ASRPLAVSSYEQY
J gene: TRBJ2-1; V gene: TRBV29-1; CDR3 protein: SVLRENYNEQF
J gene: TRBJ1-5; V gene: TRBV4-3; CDR3 protein: ASSQDLDSQYQPQH